The next 28 T cell receptor beta chains were all read from a single sample in a study of OX40 agonist ivuxolimab in advanced cancers. Assay: immunoSEQ multiplex PCR; the TCRdb copy retains only in-frame clones and omits some. The table lists 50,000 to 80,000 clones, around 84% of them singletons. Sequenced here: CD4+ or CD8+ T cells sorted from blood, sampled in a trial of the OX40 agonist ivuxolimab. Receptors were obtained from an adult with an advanced solid tumor such as melanoma, head and neck, liver or kidney cancer.

The V gene is TRBV7-3, the J gene TRBJ2-5; a possible D gene is TRBD2 (6 bases). Trimming took 1 base from V and 5 from J, leaving 8 bases between them. Germline values: CDR1 SGHTA, CDR2 FQGTGA. This CDR3 has 13 residues. CDR3 in DNA: TGTGCCAGCAGCTTAATGGCGGGGGAGACCCAGTACTTC. It specifies CASSLMAGETQYF. The full variable domain, completed using reference TRBV7-3 and TRBJ2-5, is GAGVSQTPSNKVTEKGKYVELRCDPISGHTALYWYRQSLGQGPEFLIYFQGTGAADDSGLPNDRFFAVRPEGSVSTLKIQRTERGDSAVYLCASSLMAGETQYFGPGTRLLVL.

The rearrangement links TRBV11-2 to TRBJ2-7; TRBD1 might be the D (6 bases). In germline, CDR1 is SGHAT, CDR2 FQNNGV. Trimming shortened V by 5 bases and J by 2 bases, and 16 bases separated the two germline ends. The CDR3 has 15 residues. CDR3 sequence reads: CASSISSQGAYEQYF. The CDR3 bases are TGTGCCAGCAGCATCTCCTCACAGGGAGCCTACGAGCAGTACTTC.

The chain employs TRBV7-2 and TRBJ2-7; the D is unclear. Germline CDR1 reads SGHTA; CDR2 reads FQGNSA. This CDR3 has 13 amino acids. V was pared by 3 bases and J by 3 bases, with 9 bases between. The CDR3 is CASSLAYLYEQYF. The CDR3 DNA reads as TGTGCCAGCAGCTTGGCCTACCTCTACGAGCAGTACTTC.

The gene calls are TRBV5-5 and TRBJ2-5, with D perhaps TRBD1 (5 bases). Germline CDR1 SGHKS, CDR2 YYEKEE (reference sequence). The CDR3 is 15 residues long. V was pared by 0 bases and J by 4 bases, with 13 bases between. CDR3 bases: TGTGCCAGCAGCTTGGTGGGGCAGGGTTTAGAGACCCAGTACTTC. Translation: CASSLVGQGLETQYF.

The chain has TRBV5-6 and TRBJ1-1; tentatively, D is TRBD1 (5 bases). The V and J ends lost 1 base and 5 bases respectively, with 15 bases between them. Germline assignment: CDR1 SGHDT and CDR2 YYEEEE. This CDR3 has 15 residues. The CDR3 loop is CASSLIKGRKTEAFF. Written as DNA, the CDR3 is TGTGCCAGCAGCTTGATTAAGGGGAGAAAGACTGAAGCTTTCTTT.

The chain recombines TRBV19 with TRBJ1-3; D not certain. Looked up from germline, CDR1 is LNHDA and CDR2 is SQIVND (reference sequence). The CDR3 is 16 amino acids. The germline V and J ends were trimmed by 3 bases and 0 bases, with 12 bases remaining between them. The CDR3 is CASSISGGSSGNTIYF. CDR3 sequence (DNA): TGTGCCAGTAGTATCTCCGGAGGGAGCTCTGGAAACACCATATATTTT.

As regards this clone: Other DNA sequences in the same sample also yield this CDR3. The chain is built from TRBV5-6 and TRBJ1-5; D remains ambiguous. The CDR3 sequence is 14 residues long. The germline gives CDR1 SGHDT, CDR2 YYEEEE. V was trimmed by 5 bases and J by 0 bases, leaving 9 bases between them. CDR3 DNA: TGTGCCAGCAGTTCGGGGTATAGCAATCAGCCCCAGCATTTT. Translation: CASSSGYSNQPQHF.

This chain connects TRBV14 to TRBJ1-3; TRBD1 agrees at 12 bases. The CDR3 extends over 20 amino acids. The V and J ends lost 0 bases and 1 base, in that order; junction bases with no gene match: 10. Germline CDR1 is SGHDN and CDR2 is FVKESK. CDR3 nucleotides: TGTGCCAGCAGCCAAGATTGGGCCGGGACAGGGGGCAGGTCTGGAAACACCATATATTTT. This gives the protein CASSQDWAGTGGRSGNTIYF.

The chain links TRBV9 to TRBJ2-2, with D possibly being TRBD1 (5 bases). With 4 bases removed from V and 3 bases from J, the gap between germline ends came to 13 bases. This CDR3 is 15 amino acids long. Per germline, CDR1 SGDLS and CDR2 YYNGEE. CDR3 protein: CASSPSQAYTGELFF. The CDR3 DNA reads TGTGCCAGCAGCCCATCACAGGCCTACACCGGGGAGCTGTTTTTT.

The J gene is TRBJ1-5, the V gene TRBV6-1, with D tentatively TRBD1 (5 bases). The CDR3 has 14 residues. The germline gives CDR1 MNHNS, CDR2 SASEGT. V was cut by 1 base and J by 4 bases, with 8 bases left in between. CDR3 sequence: CASSEGGRNQPQHF. The CDR3 nucleotides are TGTGCCAGCAGTGAAGGGGGACGGAATCAGCCCCAGCATTTT.

CDR3 sequence reads: CASSEIGQYLPGYTF. Here the CDR3 DNA reads TGTGCCAGCAGTGAAATAGGACAGTACCTTCCTGGCTACACCTTC. The rearrangement links TRBV6-1 to TRBJ1-2; a possible D gene is TRBD1 (6 bases). The germline CDR1 and CDR2 sequences are MNHNS and SASEGT. The CDR3 spans 15 residues. Trimming shortened V by 2 bases and J by 7 bases, and 17 bases separated the two germline ends.

The chain combines TRBV28 with TRBJ1-5; unclear D gene. This CDR3 region has 10 residues. V gave up 9 bases and J gave up 2 bases, with 2 bases separating them. CDR1 and CDR2 (germline): MDHEN, SYDVKM. CDR3 in amino acids: CARGNQPQHF. In DNA form, the CDR3 reads TGTGCCAGGGGCAATCAGCCCCAGCATTTT.

V and J are TRBV11-3 and TRBJ1-5; 10 nucleotides line up with TRBD1. Germline V gene lookup returns CDR1 SGHNT and CDR2 YENEEA. Trimming took 8 bases from V and 3 from J; bases not matched to a gene: 4. The CDR3 has 14 amino acids. The DNA of the CDR3 is TGTGCCAGCCCGGACAGGGGGGACAATCAGCCCCAGCATTTT. It yields the protein CASPDRGDNQPQHF.

This clone turned up a few times. Other DNA sequences in the sample encode the same CDR3. The chain recombines TRBV5-4 with TRBJ2-3, with D uncertain. With 0 bases removed from V and 1 base from J, the gap between germline ends came to 3 bases. Germline V gives CDR1 SGHNT, CDR2 YYREEE (reference sequence). The CDR3 consists of 13 residues. The CDR3 protein is CASSLAGTDTQYF. The DNA of the CDR3 is TGTGCCAGCAGCTTGGCGGGCACAGATACGCAGTATTTT.

This clone was observed once. This rearrangement joins TRBV6-5 to TRBJ1-1; D uncertain. V lost 4 bases and J 7 bases, leaving 13 bases between the germline ends. CDR3 size: 13 residues. Germline CDR1 is MNHEY and CDR2 is SVGAGI. CDR3 nucleotides: TGTGCCAGCAGTTTTGACGCGGGTAGTGAAGCTTTCTTT. This translates into CASSFDAGSEAFF.

This chain uses TRBV28 with TRBJ1-2; perhaps TRBD1 as D (6 bases). Germline values: CDR1 MDHEN, CDR2 SYDVKM. Trimming took off 5 bases at V and 7 bases at J, with 17 bases between the two ends. The CDR3 length is 14 residues. The CDR3 bases are TGTGCCAGCAGTGGGGGAAGGGGGTATGCTGGCTACACCTTC. Its translation: CASSGGRGYAGYTF.

This sequence joins TRBV7-2 and TRBJ2-2, with D hard to call. V lost 5 bases and J 6 bases, leaving 7 bases between the germline ends. Germline V gene sequence: CDR1 SGHTA, CDR2 FQGNSA. The CDR3 runs to 12 residues. In DNA form, the CDR3 reads TGTGCCAGCAGCCGATGGTCCGGGGAGCTGTTTTTT. Protein: CASSRWSGELFF.

This chain uses TRBV5-6 with TRBJ2-5; 15 bases are a match to TRBD2. The CDR3 sequence is 18 residues long. V trimming: 2 bases; J trimming: 1 base; junction bases outside the gene matches: 6. CDR1 is SGHDT and CDR2 is YYEEEE in the germline V gene. CDR3 sequence (DNA): TGTGCCAGCAGCTTTATAGGACTAGCGGGAGGGATCCAAGAGACCCAGTACTTC. It encodes CASSFIGLAGGIQETQYF.

The V call is TRBV11-2, the J call TRBJ2-7; D ambiguous. Trimming shortened V by 1 base and J by 3 bases, and 7 bases separated the two germline ends. Germline V gene data show CDR1 as SGHAT and CDR2 as FQNNGV. The CDR3 extends over 13 amino acids. CDR3 nucleotides: TGTGCCAGCAGCTTAGTATTAAGCTACGAGCAGTACTTC. Translating gives CASSLVLSYEQYF.

CDR3 nucleotides: TGTGCCAGCAGTGACTTGCTAGCGGGCCCAGCGGGCAATGAGCAGTTCTTC. It codes for CASSDLLAGPAGNEQFF. This sequence joins TRBV6-1 and TRBJ2-1, with 8 bases lining up with TRBD2. Germline V gene data show CDR1 as MNHNS and CDR2 as SASEGT. After removal of 3 bases from V and 6 bases from J, the junction contained 13 bases not matched to a gene. The length of the CDR3 is 17 residues.

The chain uses TRBV6-5 and TRBJ2-5, with 7 bases matching TRBD2. The length of the CDR3 is 16 residues. The germline V gene has CDR1 MNHEY and CDR2 SVGAGI. J lost 4 bases, V lost 2 bases, and 10 bases had no gene match. The CDR3 region has the DNA TGTGCCAGCAGTTACAATTCATTCGGCGGGGGAGAGACCCAGTACTTC. This codes for CASSYNSFGGGETQYF.

The table lists this clone with a few counts. This chain uses TRBV9 with TRBJ2-3; 7 nucleotides match TRBD1. CDR3 length: 14 amino acids. The V segment lost 0 bases and the J segment 4 bases; nucleotides outside the gene matches: 2. Germline loops: CDR1 SGDLS, CDR2 YYNGEE. CDR3 residues: CASSVVDRADTQYF. CDR3 DNA: TGTGCCAGCAGCGTAGTAGACAGGGCAGATACGCAGTATTTT.

This clone was picked up a small number of times. The chain uses TRBV10-1 and TRBJ1-5; TRBD1 matches 8 bases. Per germline, CDR1 WNHNN and CDR2 SYGVQD (reference sequence). J was trimmed by 2 bases and V by 7 bases; bases with no gene match: 4. CDR3 length: 14 amino acids. Here the CDR3 DNA reads TGCGCCAGCAAACCGGGACAGGGCAATCAGCCCCAGCATTTT. It is translated as CASKPGQGNQPQHF.

There are a few counts of this clone. The J gene is TRBJ1-2, the V gene TRBV28, with no clear D. CDR3 length: 11 residues. Germline-derived CDR1 and CDR2 are MDHEN and SYDVKM. With 8 bases removed from V and 5 bases from J, the gap between germline ends came to 9 bases. CDR3 sequence: CASLSFYGYTF. The CDR3 region has the DNA TGTGCCAGCTTGAGTTTTTATGGCTACACCTTC.

The gene calls are TRBV7-6 and TRBJ2-1; D is possibly TRBD1 or TRBD2 (5 bases each). With 6 bases removed from V and 14 bases from J, the gap between germline ends came to 14 bases. CDR3 length: 11 amino acids. Germline assignment: CDR1 SGHVS and CDR2 FNYEAQ. CDR3 bases: TGTGCCAGCAGTCGGGGCTCCTTTAAGTTCTTC. Its translation: CASSRGSFKFF.

The rearrangement joins TRBV5-6 to TRBJ2-5; D gene ambiguous. This CDR3 has 15 amino acids. The germline V and J ends were trimmed by 2 bases and 4 bases, with 15 bases remaining between them. CDR1 and CDR2 from the germline V gene are SGHDT and YYEEEE. The CDR3 DNA reads TGTGCCAGCAGCTTATGGGTTGGCGTGGCAGAGACCCAGTACTTC. Residues: CASSLWVGVAETQYF.

V and J are TRBV5-4 and TRBJ2-1; D remains unclear. The V end was cut by 1 base, the J end by 4 bases, with 6 bases between. The CDR3 is made up of 13 amino acids. The V gene's germline CDR1 is SGHNT and CDR2 YYREEE (reference sequence). This CDR3 reads CASSLHAYNEQFF. The CDR3 DNA follows: TGTGCCAGCAGCTTGCACGCTTACAATGAGCAGTTCTTC.

The chain links TRBV7-9 to TRBJ1-5; D uncertain. CDR1 is SEHNR, CDR2 FQNEAQ, per germline (reference sequence). The CDR3 extends over 15 amino acids. Trimming shortened V by 2 bases and J by 0 bases, and 8 bases separated the two germline ends. CDR3 sequence: CASSLTAGSNQPQHF. The CDR3 region has the DNA TGTGCCAGCAGCTTAACGGCTGGTAGCAATCAGCCCCAGCATTTT.